The present entry profiles one TCR beta chain with its context. Its antigen is unknown. This entry comes from a study of T cell responses to AZD1222 COVID-19 vaccine. Broader study findings: Targets within unmutated variant regions were reportedly found for nearly half of spike-specific TCRs. Two doses of AZD1222 preceded a rise in Spike-specific TCR breadth and depth.

Repertoires were generated with immunoSEQ multiplex PCR, while TCRdb's copy carries only in-frame clones and drops some. The sample has around 66,000 clones, over 75% seen once. This CDR3 is 12 amino acids long. Germline loops: CDR1 MNHEY, CDR2 SVGAGI. V lost 6 bases, J lost 7 bases, and 12 bases lay in between. The sequence was obtained from an adult in good health. This specimen was peripheral blood, taken on day 0 of AZD1222 vaccination. The chain uses TRBV6-5 and TRBJ1-2; D is possibly TRBD1 (6 bases). This chain's CDR3 is CASSLQGVGYTF. The CDR3, as DNA: TGTGCCAGCAGCTTACAGGGAGTTGGCTACACCTTC.